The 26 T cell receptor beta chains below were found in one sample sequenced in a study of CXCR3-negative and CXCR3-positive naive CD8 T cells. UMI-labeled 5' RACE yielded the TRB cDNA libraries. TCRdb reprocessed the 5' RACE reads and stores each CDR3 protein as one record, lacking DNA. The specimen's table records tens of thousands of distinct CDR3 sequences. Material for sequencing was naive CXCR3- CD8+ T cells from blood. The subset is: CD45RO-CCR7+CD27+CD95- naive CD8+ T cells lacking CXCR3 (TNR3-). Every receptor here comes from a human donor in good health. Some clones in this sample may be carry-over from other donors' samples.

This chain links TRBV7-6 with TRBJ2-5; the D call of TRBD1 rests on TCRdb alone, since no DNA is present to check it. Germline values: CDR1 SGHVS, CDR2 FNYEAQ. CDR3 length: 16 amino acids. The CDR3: CASSFSGTGGAETQYF.

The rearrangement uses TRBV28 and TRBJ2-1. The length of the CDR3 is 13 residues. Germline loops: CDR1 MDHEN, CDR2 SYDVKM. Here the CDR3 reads CASSLPEVNEQFF.

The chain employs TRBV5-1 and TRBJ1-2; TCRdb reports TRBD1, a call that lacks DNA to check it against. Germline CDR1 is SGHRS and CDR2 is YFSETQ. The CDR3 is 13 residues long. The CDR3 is CASSLYRGNGYTF.

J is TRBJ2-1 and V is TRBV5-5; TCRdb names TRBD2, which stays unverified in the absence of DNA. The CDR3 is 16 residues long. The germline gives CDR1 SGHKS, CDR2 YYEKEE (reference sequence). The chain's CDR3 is CASSPPLREGADEQFF.

The CDR3 sequence is CTSGGVPQGNTEAFF. This rearrangement joins TRBV7-9 to TRBJ1-1. This CDR3 comprises 15 residues. Germline assignment: CDR1 SEHNR and CDR2 FQNEAQ (reference sequence).

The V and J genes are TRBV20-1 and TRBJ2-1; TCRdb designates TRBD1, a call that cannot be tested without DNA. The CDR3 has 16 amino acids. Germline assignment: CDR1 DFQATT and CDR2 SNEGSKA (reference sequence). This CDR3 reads CSARDLSGGFYNEQFF.

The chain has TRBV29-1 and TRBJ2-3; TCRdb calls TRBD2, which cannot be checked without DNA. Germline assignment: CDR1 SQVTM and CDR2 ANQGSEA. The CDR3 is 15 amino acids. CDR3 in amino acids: CSVGGGLAGDDTQYF.

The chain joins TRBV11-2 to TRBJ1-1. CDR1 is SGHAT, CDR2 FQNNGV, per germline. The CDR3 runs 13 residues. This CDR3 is CASSWDGPADTFF.

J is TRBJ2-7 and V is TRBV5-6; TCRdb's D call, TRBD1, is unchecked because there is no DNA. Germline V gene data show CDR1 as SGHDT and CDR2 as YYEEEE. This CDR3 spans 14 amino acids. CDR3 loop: CASSYTQGFDEQYF.

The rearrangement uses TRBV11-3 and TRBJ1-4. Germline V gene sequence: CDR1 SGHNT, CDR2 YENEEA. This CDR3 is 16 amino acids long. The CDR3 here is CASSLDHGATNEKLFF.

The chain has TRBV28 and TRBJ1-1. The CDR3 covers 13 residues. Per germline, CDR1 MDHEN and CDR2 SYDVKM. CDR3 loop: CASSGIMNTEAFF.

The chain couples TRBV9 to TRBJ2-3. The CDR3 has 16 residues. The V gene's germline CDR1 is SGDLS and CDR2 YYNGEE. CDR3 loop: CASSVGVGVSTDTQYF.

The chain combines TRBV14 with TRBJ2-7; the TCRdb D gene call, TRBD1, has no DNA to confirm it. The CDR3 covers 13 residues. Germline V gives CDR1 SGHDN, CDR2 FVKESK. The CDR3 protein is CASSQRTGLEQYF. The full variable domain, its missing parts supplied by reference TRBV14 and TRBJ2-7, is EAGVTQFPSHSVIEKGQTVTLRCDPISGHDNLYWYRRVMGKEIKFLLHFVKESKQDESGMPNNRFLAERTGGTYSTLKVQPAELEDSGVYFCASSQRTGLEQYFGPGTRLTVT.

The CDR3 sequence: CSAFYTSYNEQFF. The chain links TRBV29-1 to TRBJ2-1. The germline CDR1 and CDR2 sequences are SQVTM and ANQGSEA. There are 13 residues in the CDR3.

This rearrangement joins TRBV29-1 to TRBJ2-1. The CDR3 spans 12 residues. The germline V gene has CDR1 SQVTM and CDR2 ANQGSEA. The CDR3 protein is CSVERPYNEQFF.

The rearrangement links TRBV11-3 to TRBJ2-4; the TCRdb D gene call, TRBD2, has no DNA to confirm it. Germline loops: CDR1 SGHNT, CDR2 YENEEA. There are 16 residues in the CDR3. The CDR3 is CASSLAGRAGKNIQYF.

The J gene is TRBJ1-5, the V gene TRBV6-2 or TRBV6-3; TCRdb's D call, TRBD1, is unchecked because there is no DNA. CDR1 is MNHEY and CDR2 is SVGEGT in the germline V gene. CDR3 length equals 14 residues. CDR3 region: CASSYEGEYQPQHF.

This CDR3 reads CASSLYREDYGYTF. This chain uses TRBV7-8 with TRBJ1-2; without DNA, the TCRdb call of TRBD1 cannot be checked. CDR3 length: 14 residues. Germline loops: CDR1 SGHVS, CDR2 FQNEAQ. The full variable domain, rest sourced from reference TRBV7-8 and TRBJ1-2, is GAGVSQSPRYKVAKRGQDVALRCDPISGHVSLFWYQQALGQGPEFLTYFQNEAQLDKSGLPSDRFFAERPEGSVSTLKIQRTQQEDSAVYLCASSLYREDYGYTFGSGTRLTVV.

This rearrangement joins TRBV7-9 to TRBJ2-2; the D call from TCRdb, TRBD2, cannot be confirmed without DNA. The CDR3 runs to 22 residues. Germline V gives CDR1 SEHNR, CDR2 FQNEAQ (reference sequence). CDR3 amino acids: CASSLGYSSETSGSKDTGELFF.

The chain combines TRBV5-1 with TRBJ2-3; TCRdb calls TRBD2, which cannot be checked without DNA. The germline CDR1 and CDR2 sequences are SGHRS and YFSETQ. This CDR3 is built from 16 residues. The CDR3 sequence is CASSPGLAGGTDTQYF.

The CDR3 sequence is CASSQGTGVTEAFF. The chain recombines TRBV4-3 with TRBJ1-1; TCRdb's D call of TRBD1 is untestable without DNA. Germline V gives CDR1 LGHNA, CDR2 YSLEER. This CDR3 has 14 residues.

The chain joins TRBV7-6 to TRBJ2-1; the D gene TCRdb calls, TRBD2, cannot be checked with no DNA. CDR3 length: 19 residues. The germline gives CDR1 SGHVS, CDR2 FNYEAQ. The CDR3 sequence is CASSPEIDSGIGLYNEQFF. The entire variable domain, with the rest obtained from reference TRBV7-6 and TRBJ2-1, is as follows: GAGVSQSPRYKVTKRGQDVALRCDPISGHVSLYWYRQALGQGPEFLTYFNYEAQQDKSGLPNDRFSAERPEGSISTLTIQRTEQRDSAMYRCASSPEIDSGIGLYNEQFFGPGTRLTVL.

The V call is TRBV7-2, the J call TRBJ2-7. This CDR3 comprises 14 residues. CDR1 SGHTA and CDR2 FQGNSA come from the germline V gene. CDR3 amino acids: CASSLVPETYEQYF.

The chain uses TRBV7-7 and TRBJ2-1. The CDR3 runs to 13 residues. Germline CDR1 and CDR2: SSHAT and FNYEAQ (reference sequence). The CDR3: CASSVGQGYEQFF.

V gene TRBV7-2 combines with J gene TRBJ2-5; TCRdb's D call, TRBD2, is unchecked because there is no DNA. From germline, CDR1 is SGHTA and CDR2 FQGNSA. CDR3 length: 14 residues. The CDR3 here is CASSPDGQRETQYF.

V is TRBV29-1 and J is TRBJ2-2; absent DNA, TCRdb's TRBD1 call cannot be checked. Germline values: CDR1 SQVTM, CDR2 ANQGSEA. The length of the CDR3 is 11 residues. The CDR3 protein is CSVPAPGELFF.